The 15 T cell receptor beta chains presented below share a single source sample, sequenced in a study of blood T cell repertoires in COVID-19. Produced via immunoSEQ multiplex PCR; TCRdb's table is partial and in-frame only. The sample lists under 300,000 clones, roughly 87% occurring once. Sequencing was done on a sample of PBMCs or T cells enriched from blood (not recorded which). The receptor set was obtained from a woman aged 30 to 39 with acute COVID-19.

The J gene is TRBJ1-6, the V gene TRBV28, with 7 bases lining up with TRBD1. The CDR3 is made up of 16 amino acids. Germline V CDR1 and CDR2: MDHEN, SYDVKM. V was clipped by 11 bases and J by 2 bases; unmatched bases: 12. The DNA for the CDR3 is TGTGCCGCACGGGAGACAGGGATCACCTATAATTCACCCCTCCACTTT. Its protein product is CAARETGITYNSPLHF.

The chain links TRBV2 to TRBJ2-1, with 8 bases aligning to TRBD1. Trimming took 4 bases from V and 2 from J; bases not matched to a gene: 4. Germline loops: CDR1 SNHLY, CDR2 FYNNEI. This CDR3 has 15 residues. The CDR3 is CASSGTGRTYNEQFF. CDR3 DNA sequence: TGTGCCAGCAGTGGGACAGGGAGGACCTACAATGAGCAGTTCTTC.

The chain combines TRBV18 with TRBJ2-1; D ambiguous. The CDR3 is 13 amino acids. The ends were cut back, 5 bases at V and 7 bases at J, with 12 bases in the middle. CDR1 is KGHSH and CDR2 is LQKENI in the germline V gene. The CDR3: CASSGGDLNEQFF. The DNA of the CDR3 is TGTGCCAGCTCAGGCGGAGACCTTAATGAGCAGTTCTTC. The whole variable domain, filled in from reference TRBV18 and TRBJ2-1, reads NAGVMQNPRHLVRRRGQEARLRCSPMKGHSHVYWYRQLPEEGLKFMVYLQKENIIDESGMPKERFSAEFPKEGPSILRIQQVVRGDSAAYFCASSGGDLNEQFFGPGTRLTVL.

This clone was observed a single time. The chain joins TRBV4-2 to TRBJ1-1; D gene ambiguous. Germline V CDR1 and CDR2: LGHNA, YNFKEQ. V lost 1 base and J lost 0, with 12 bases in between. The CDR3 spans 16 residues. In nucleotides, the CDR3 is TGTGCCAGCAGCCAAGGTTTCGAGATCATGAACACTGAAGCTTTCTTT. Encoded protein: CASSQGFEIMNTEAFF.

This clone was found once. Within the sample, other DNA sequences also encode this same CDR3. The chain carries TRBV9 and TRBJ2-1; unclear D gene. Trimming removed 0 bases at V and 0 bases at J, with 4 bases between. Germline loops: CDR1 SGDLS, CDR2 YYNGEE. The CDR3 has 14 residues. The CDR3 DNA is TGTGCCAGCAGCGTAGCGGGCTCCTACAATGAGCAGTTCTTC. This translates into CASSVAGSYNEQFF.

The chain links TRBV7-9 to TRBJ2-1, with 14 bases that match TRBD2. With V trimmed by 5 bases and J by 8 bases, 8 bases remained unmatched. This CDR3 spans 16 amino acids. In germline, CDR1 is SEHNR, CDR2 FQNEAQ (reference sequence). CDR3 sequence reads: CASSARLAGGVDEQFF. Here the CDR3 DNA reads TGTGCCAGCAGCGCTAGACTAGCGGGAGGGGTCGATGAGCAGTTCTTC.

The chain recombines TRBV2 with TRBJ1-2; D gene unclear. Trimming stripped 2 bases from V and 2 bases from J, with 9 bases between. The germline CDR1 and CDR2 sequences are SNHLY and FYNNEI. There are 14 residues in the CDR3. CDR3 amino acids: CASSESGLNYGYTF. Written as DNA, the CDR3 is TGTGCCAGCAGTGAAAGTGGGCTAAACTATGGCTACACCTTC.

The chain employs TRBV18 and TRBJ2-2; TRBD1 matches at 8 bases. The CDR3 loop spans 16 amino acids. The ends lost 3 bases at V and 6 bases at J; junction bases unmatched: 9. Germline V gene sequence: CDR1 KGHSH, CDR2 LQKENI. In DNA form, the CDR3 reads TGTGCCAGCTCACCGACTGGACAGGGAAGCCCCGGGGAGCTGTTTTTT. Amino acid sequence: CASSPTGQGSPGELFF.

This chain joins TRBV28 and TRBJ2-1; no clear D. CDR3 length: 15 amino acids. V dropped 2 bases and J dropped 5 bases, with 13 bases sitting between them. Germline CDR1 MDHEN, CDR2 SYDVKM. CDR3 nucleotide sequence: TGTGCCAGCAGTTTAGTTACCACGGGTAACAATGAGCAGTTCTTC. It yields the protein CASSLVTTGNNEQFF.

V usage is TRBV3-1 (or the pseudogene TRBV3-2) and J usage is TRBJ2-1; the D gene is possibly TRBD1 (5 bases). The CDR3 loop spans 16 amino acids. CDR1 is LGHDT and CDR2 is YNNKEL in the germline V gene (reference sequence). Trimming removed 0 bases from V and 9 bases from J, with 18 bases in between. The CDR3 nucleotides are TGTGCCAGCAGCCAAGAAGGGGTAGCCGGCCCTTCTGAGCAGTTCTTC. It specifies CASSQEGVAGPSEQFF.

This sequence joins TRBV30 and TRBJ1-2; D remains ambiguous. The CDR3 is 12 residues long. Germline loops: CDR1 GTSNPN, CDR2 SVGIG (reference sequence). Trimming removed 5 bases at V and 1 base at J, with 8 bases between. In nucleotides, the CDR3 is TGTGCCTGGGGGATACTTAACTATGGCTACACCTTC. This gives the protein CAWGILNYGYTF.

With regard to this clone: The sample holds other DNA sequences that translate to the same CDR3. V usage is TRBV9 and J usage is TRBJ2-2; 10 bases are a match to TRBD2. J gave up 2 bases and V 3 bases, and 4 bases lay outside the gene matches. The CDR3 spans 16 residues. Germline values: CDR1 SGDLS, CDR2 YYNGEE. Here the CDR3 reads CASSGGTSANTGELFF. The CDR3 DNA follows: TGTGCCAGCAGCGGGGGGACTAGCGCCAACACCGGGGAGCTGTTTTTT.

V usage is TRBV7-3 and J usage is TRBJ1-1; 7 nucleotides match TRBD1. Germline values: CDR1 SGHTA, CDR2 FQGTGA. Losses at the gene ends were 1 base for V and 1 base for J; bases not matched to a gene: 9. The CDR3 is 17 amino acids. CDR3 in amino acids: CASSLRGQGVGNTEAFF. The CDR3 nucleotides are TGTGCCAGCAGCTTAAGGGGGCAGGGGGTTGGGAACACTGAAGCTTTCTTT. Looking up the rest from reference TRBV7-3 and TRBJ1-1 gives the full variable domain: GAGVSQTPSNKVTEKGKYVELRCDPISGHTALYWYRQSLGQGPEFLIYFQGTGAADDSGLPNDRFFAVRPEGSVSTLKIQRTERGDSAVYLCASSLRGQGVGNTEAFFGQGTRLTVV.

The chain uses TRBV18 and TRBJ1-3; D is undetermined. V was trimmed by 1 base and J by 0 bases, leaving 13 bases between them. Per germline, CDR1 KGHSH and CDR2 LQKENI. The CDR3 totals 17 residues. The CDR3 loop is CASSPLAGPSSGNTIYF. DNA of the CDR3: TGTGCCAGCTCACCACTGGCAGGCCCCTCCTCTGGAAACACCATATATTTT.

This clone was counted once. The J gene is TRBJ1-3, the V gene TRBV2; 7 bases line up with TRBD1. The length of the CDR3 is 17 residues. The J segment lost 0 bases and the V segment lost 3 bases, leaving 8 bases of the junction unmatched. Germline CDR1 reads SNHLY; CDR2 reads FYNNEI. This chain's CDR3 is CASSEFTGTVSGNTIYF. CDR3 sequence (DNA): TGTGCCAGCAGTGAGTTCACCGGGACAGTCTCTGGAAACACCATATATTTT.